This TCR beta chain was recorded in a study of beta chain features in type 1 diabetes. Reverse transcription of all isolated RNA meant that expressed TCRB transcripts were sequenced. Some clones are missing from TCRdb's copy, which holds only in-frame ones; the method was immunoSEQ multiplex PCR. The table records under 350,000 clones, around 7.3% of them present only once. Trimming at V came to 6 bases and at J to 7 bases, leaving 8 bases not matched to a gene. The germline V gene has CDR1 MDHEN and CDR2 SYDVKM. This CDR3 comprises 13 residues. This TCR was sampled from a woman between 18 and 30 years old in good health. The sequenced sample was central memory CD4+ T cells from blood. The chain has TRBV28 and TRBJ1-2; 7 nucleotides align to TRBD1. CDR3 protein: CASRRQGTGGYTF. In nucleotides, the CDR3 is TGTGCCAGCAGGAGACAGGGAACTGGTGGCTACACCTTC.